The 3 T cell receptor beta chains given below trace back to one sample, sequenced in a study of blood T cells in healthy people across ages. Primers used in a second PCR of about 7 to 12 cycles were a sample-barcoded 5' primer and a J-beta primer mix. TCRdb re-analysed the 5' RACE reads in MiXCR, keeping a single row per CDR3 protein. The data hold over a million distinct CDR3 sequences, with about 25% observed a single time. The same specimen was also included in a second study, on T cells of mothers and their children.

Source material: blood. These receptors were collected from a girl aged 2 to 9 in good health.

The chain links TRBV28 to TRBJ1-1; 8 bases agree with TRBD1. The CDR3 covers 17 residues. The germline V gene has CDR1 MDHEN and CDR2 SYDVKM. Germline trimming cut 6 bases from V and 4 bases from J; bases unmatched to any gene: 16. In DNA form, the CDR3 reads TGTGCCAGCAGCTCATTTTCAGGGGGCGAAATGGGCACTGAAGCTTTCTTT. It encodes CASSSFSGGEMGTEAFF.

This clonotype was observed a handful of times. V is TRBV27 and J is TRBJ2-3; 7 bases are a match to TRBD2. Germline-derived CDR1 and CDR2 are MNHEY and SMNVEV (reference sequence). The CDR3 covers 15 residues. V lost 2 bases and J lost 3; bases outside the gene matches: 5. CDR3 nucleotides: TGTGCCAGCAGTTTACAGGGCGGGAGAACAGATACGCAGTATTTT. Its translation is CASSLQGGRTDTQYF.

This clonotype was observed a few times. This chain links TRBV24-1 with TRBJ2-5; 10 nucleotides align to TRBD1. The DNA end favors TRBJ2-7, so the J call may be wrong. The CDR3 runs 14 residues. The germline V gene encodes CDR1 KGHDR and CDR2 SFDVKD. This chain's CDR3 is CATSGQGATYEQYF. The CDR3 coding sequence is TGTGCCACCAGTGGACAGGGGGCCACCTACGAGCAGTACTTC.